Listed below are T cell receptor beta chains from one sample, sequenced in a study of shared clonotypes between healthy human individuals. The data were produced by immunoSEQ multiplex PCR, yet TCRdb's version contains in-frame clones alone and is incomplete. The sample has 660,000 or so clones, approximately 96% seen once. Sequences were obtained from naive CD8+ T cells sorted from blood. These receptors all come from a woman aged 25 to 39 in good health. Both conserved end residues are part of each CDR3. The D gene is left open where the match is weak. Expanded clones are given a class, and other clones once, few, many or no size at all.

>NA|TRBJ2-1|NA|TRBV7-9
CASSSDQVIGNEQFF
TGTGCCAGCAGTTCCGATCAGGTCATAGGCAATGAGCAGTTCTTC
>NA|TRBJ2-3|NA|TRBV6-5
CASSYAAMGTDTQYF
TGTGCCAGCAGTTACGCGGCTATGGGCACAGATACGCAGTATTTT
>NA|TRBJ1-2|NA|TRBV7-8
CASSLDGGSVLDGYTF
TGTGCCAGCAGCTTAGATGGGGGGTCCGTACTTGATGGCTACACCTTC
>TRBD1|TRBJ2-2|NA|TRBV11-2
CASSPGQTLAGELFF
TGTGCCAGCAGCCCGGGACAGACCCTCGCCGGGGAGCTGTTTTTT
>NA|TRBJ2-1|NA|TRBV29-1
CSVAGPNEQFF
TGCAGCGTTGCGGGTCCCAATGAGCAGTTCTTC
>NA|TRBJ2-5|NA|TRBV5-6
CASSQKLLRGETQYF
TGTGCCAGCAGTCAAAAATTGTTACGGGGAGAGACCCAGTACTTC
>TRBD1|TRBJ2-7|once|TRBV5-4
CASSADEQGFYEQYF
TGTGCCAGCAGCGCGGACGAACAGGGGTTCTACGAGCAGTACTTC
>NA|TRBJ1-1|NA|TRBV27
CASSQRNTEAFF
TGTGCCAGCTCACAGAGGAACACTGAAGCTTTCTTT
>NA|TRBJ2-7|NA|TRBV27
CASSPSSGHFIEQYF
TGTGCCAGCAGTCCCTCATCGGGACACTTCATCGAGCAGTACTTC
>NA|TRBJ2-7|NA|TRBV13
CASSFPDNPYEQYF
TGTGCCAGCAGCTTTCCGGACAACCCCTACGAGCAGTACTTC
>NA|TRBJ1-1|NA|TRBV19
CASSWVNDNTEAFF
TGTGCCAGTAGTTGGGTCAACGATAACACTGAAGCTTTCTTT
>NA|TRBJ2-3|NA|TRBV9
CASRSDTQYF
TGTGCCAGCAGGTCAGATACGCAGTATTTT
>NA|TRBJ1-5|NA|TRBV9
CASSVDSTSQPQHF
TGTGCCAGCAGCGTGGACTCAACCAGTCAGCCCCAGCATTTT
>NA|TRBJ2-3|NA|TRBV6-6
CASSPQGHSSTDTQYF
TGTGCCAGCAGTCCCCAAGGGCACTCTAGCACAGATACGCAGTATTTT
>NA|TRBJ2-1|once|TRBV9
CASSGTQWGGDEQFF
TGTGCCAGCAGCGGAACCCAATGGGGGGGCGATGAGCAGTTCTTC
>NA|TRBJ2-3|NA|TRBV29-1
CSVVQEADTQYF
TGCAGCGTTGTCCAGGAGGCGGATACGCAGTATTTT
>NA|TRBJ1-2|NA|TRBV15
CATSRERTGSHGYTF
TGTGCCACCAGCAGAGAACGAACAGGGTCGCATGGCTACACCTTC
>NA|TRBJ1-4|NA|TRBV6-5
CASSYFRGPGELFF
TGTGCCAGCAGTTATTTTCGGGGGCCAGGGGAACTGTTTTTT
>TRBD1|TRBJ2-3|NA|TRBV5-4
CASSSGDRDPDTQYF
TGTGCCAGCAGCTCCGGGGACAGGGACCCAGATACGCAGTATTTT
>NA|TRBJ2-7|NA|TRBV7-7
CASSQTSSYEQYF
TGTGCCAGCAGTCAAACTAGTTCCTACGAGCAGTACTTC
>NA|TRBJ2-6|NA|TRBV27
CASSRRRYSGANVLTF
TGTGCCAGCAGTAGAAGACGGTACTCTGGGGCCAACGTCCTGACTTTC
>TRBD1|TRBJ2-5|NA|TRBV5-1
CASSWMGQGEETQYF
TGCGCCAGCAGCTGGATGGGACAGGGTGAAGAGACCCAGTACTTC
>NA|TRBJ1-2|once|TRBV28
CASSFPGVGDYGYTF
TGTGCCAGCAGTTTCCCCGGGGTGGGGGACTATGGCTACACCTTC
>NA|TRBJ1-4|NA|TRBV7-6
CASSLGGWEKLFF
TGTGCCAGCAGCTTAGGAGGTTGGGAAAAACTGTTTTTT
>NA|TRBJ2-1|NA|TRBV11-2
CASSFARGNTNNEQFF
TGTGCCAGCAGCTTTGCCCGCGGGAACACGAACAATGAGCAGTTCTTC
>NA|TRBJ2-7|NA|TRBV10-3
CAISESTAIYEQYF
TGTGCCATCAGTGAGTCTACGGCAATCTACGAGCAGTACTTC
>NA|TRBJ2-7|NA|TRBV5-1
CASSSDSPEQYF
TGCGCCAGCAGTTCGGACAGTCCAGAGCAGTACTTC
>NA|TRBJ2-3|NA|TRBV2
CASSVLTDTQYF
TGTGCCAGCAGTGTTTTGACAGATACGCAGTATTTT
>NA|TRBJ1-1|few|TRBV10-3
CAISEVQGKNTEAFF
TGTGCCATCAGTGAGGTCCAGGGGAAGAACACTGAAGCTTTCTTT
>TRBD2|TRBJ2-3|NA|TRBV2
CASSAGTRTSTDTQYF
TGTGCCAGCAGTGCTGGGACTAGAACTAGCACAGATACGCAGTATTTT
>NA|TRBJ1-2|NA|TRBV11-2
CASSLVLRGDGYTF
TGTGCCAGCAGCTTAGTTCTCAGGGGAGATGGCTACACCTTC
>NA|TRBJ2-2|NA|TRBV28
CASSQIGGTGELFF
TGTGCCAGCAGCCAAATAGGGGGGACCGGGGAGCTGTTTTTT
>NA|TRBJ2-1|NA|TRBV4-1
CASSQDAGPGEQFF
TGCGCCAGCAGCCAAGATGCCGGGCCCGGGGAGCAGTTCTTC
>NA|TRBJ2-7|NA|TRBV11-2
CASSLWNGFSYEQYF
TGTGCCAGCAGCTTATGGAACGGATTCTCCTACGAGCAGTACTTC
>NA|TRBJ2-2|NA|TRBV4-1
CASSQVRGPNTGELFF
TGCGCCAGCAGCCAAGTGCGGGGGCCGAACACCGGGGAGCTGTTTTTT
>TRBD2|TRBJ2-3|NA|TRBV19
CASSISLAGEEDTQYF
TGTGCCAGTAGTATATCACTAGCGGGAGAGGAAGATACGCAGTATTTT
>NA|TRBJ1-5|NA|TRBV25-1
CASSDRDTYQPQHF
TGTGCCAGCAGTGACCGGGACACCTATCAGCCCCAGCATTTT
>NA|TRBJ1-2|once|TRBV28
CASSAFQGWGVGAVNYGYTF
TGTGCCAGCAGTGCCTTTCAGGGGTGGGGTGTCGGGGCCGTAAACTATGGCTACACCTTC
>TRBD2|TRBJ2-7|NA|TRBV27
CASSLSPTSGAYEQYF
TGTGCCAGCAGTTTATCGCCCACTAGCGGAGCATACGAGCAGTACTTC
>NA|TRBJ2-7|NA|TRBV27
CASSSSDGGAPYEQYF
TGTGCCAGCAGTTCGAGTGATGGGGGCGCCCCCTACGAGCAGTACTTC
>NA|TRBJ2-1|NA|TRBV27
CASSFIPLGSYNEQFF
TGTGCCAGCAGTTTTATCCCTCTCGGCTCCTACAATGAGCAGTTCTTC
>TRBD2|TRBJ2-7|NA|TRBV5-1
CASSLERGVGYEQYF
TGCGCCAGCAGCTTGGAACGGGGGGTTGGTTACGAGCAGTACTTC
>NA|TRBJ2-1|once|TRBV2
CASMREDNEQFF
TGTGCCAGCATGAGGGAAGACAATGAGCAGTTCTTC
>TRBD1|TRBJ1-2|NA|TRBV28
CASSLGQGAVGYTF
TGTGCCAGCAGTTTGGGACAGGGGGCGGTTGGCTACACCTTC
>NA|TRBJ2-7|NA|TRBV15
CATSIGTHYEQYF
TGTGCCACCAGCATAGGGACACACTACGAGCAGTACTTC
>NA|TRBJ1-3|NA|TRBV29-1
CSVAGQPANTIYF
TGCAGCGTCGCTGGACAGCCCGCAAACACCATATATTTT
>TRBD2|TRBJ2-1|NA|TRBV27
CASSLGSGSLNEQFF
TGTGCCAGCAGTTTGGGTAGCGGGAGCCTAAATGAGCAGTTCTTC
>NA|TRBJ1-2|NA|TRBV27
CASRNREFGGYTF
TGTGCCAGCAGGAACAGGGAGTTTGGTGGCTACACCTTC
>NA|TRBJ1-1|NA|TRBV7-9
CASSPGPLEAFF
TGTGCCAGCAGCCCCGGACCCCTTGAAGCTTTCTTT
>NA|TRBJ2-7|NA|TRBV19
CASSIGAPWAGPSYEQYF
TGTGCCAGTAGTATAGGGGCCCCATGGGCGGGGCCCTCCTACGAGCAGTACTTC
>TRBD2|TRBJ2-7|NA|TRBV14
CASSQRRIRGGSGYEQYF
TGTGCCAGCAGCCAAAGAAGGATTCGCGGGGGGTCGGGCTACGAGCAGTACTTC
>TRBD2|TRBJ2-1|NA|TRBV27
CASSPMSGISNEQFF
TGTGCCAGCAGCCCTATGAGCGGGATATCAAATGAGCAGTTCTTC
>TRBD1|TRBJ1-2|NA|TRBV6-1
CASSVTGGGYGYTF
TGTGCCAGCAGTGTTACAGGGGGAGGATATGGCTACACCTTC
>NA|TRBJ2-3|NA|TRBV28
CASSSLGEGITDTQYF
TGTGCCAGCAGTTCCCTGGGGGAAGGTATCACAGATACGCAGTATTTT